This T cell receptor (beta chain) was captured by sequencing in a study of OX40 agonist ivuxolimab in advanced cancers. Study observations and caveats: Antigens targeted by the expanded peripheral T cells were not determined.

Worth noting for this clone: What it binds is unknown.

The V and J ends lost 6 bases and 5 bases, in that order; junction bases with no gene match: 8. The CDR3 extends over 14 amino acids. The germline CDR1 and CDR2 sequences are LNHDA and SQIVND (reference sequence). Clones were sequenced by immunoSEQ multiplex PCR, and TCRdb holds only the in-frame ones, with some missing. The sample holds 35,000 to 45,000 clones, more than 80% seen once. Blood got drawn at baseline, again on cycle 4 day 1, and then on cycle 7 day 1. Here the sequenced sample was CD4+ or CD8+ T cells sorted from blood, taken in a trial of the OX40 agonist ivuxolimab. The V gene is TRBV19, the J gene TRBJ2-7; 9 bases fit TRBD1. The origin of this receptor is an adult with an advanced solid tumor such as melanoma, head and neck, liver or kidney cancer. The DNA of the CDR3 is TGTGCCAGTAGCCTCCGGGACAGGGAACACGAGCAGTACTTC. It encodes CASSLRDREHEQYF.